The 20 T cell receptor beta chains reported below all come from one sample, sequenced in a study of response to subunit inactivated influenza vaccine. In TCRdb, the RT-PCR reads were re-called with MiXCR into one record per CDR3 protein. The sample includes 650,000 to 800,000 distinct CDR3 sequences, approximately 15% of them seen just once. This specimen was PBMCs from blood, taken around two weeks before vaccination. All receptors come from a man in his fifties or sixties who received an inactivated influenza vaccine.

This clonotype was seen only a few times. The chain links TRBV10-3 to TRBJ2-7, with TRBD1 matching over 7 bases. The CDR3 totals 13 residues. The V gene end was trimmed by 10 bases and the J gene end by 4 bases; junction bases not matched to a gene: 10. The germline CDR1 and CDR2 sequences are ENHRY and SYGVKD. CDR3 DNA sequence: TGTGCCACCGCCCGGGACAGACTTTACGAGCAGTACTTC. Translating it yields CATARDRLYEQYF.

The chain carries TRBV7-8 and TRBJ1-2, with a tentative D call TRBD1 (5 bases). Germline V CDR1 and CDR2: SGHVS, FQNEAQ. V lost 4 bases, J lost 10 bases, and 13 bases lay in between. This CDR3 contains 12 residues. This CDR3 is CASSSGTQDYTF. In DNA, the CDR3 is TGTGCCAGCAGCTCAGGGACTCAGGACTACACCTTC.

The sample holds a few counts of this clonotype. The chain couples TRBV28 to TRBJ2-2; the match to TRBD2 covers 8 bases. V dropped 7 bases and J dropped 1; count of bases not matched to a gene: 5. Germline lookup yields CDR1 MDHEN and CDR2 SYDVKM. The CDR3 contains 15 residues. CDR3 residues: CASITREGNTGELFF. CDR3 in DNA: TGTGCCAGCATTACACGGGAGGGGAACACCGGGGAGCTGTTTTTT.

Ten or more counts support this clonotype. The gene calls are TRBV4-3 and TRBJ1-2, with D uncertain. Germline-derived CDR1 and CDR2 are LGHNA and YSLEER. The germline V and J ends were trimmed by 2 bases and 3 bases, with 16 bases remaining between them. This CDR3 comprises 16 residues. This chain's CDR3 is CASSQSSGRIDYGYTF. The CDR3 region has the DNA TGCGCCAGCAGCCAAAGTTCGGGGAGAATTGACTATGGCTACACCTTC.

In its sample, this clonotype was seen once. CDR3 in amino acids: CASSFRLAGAAGELFF. CDR3 DNA: TGCGCCAGCAGCTTCAGACTAGCGGGAGCTGCCGGGGAGCTGTTTTTT. The J gene is TRBJ2-2, the V gene TRBV5-1, with TRBD2 matching 12 bases. The CDR3 totals 16 residues. V lost 2 bases and J lost 6; bases outside the gene matches: 5. Germline V lookup: CDR1 SGHRS, CDR2 YFSETQ. Looking up the rest from reference TRBV5-1 and TRBJ2-2 gives the full variable domain: KAGVTQTPRYLIKTRGQQVTLSCSPISGHRSVSWYQQTPGQGLQFLFEYFSETQRNKGNFPGRFSGRQFSNSRSEMNVSTLELGDSALYLCASSFRLAGAAGELFFGEGSRLTVL.

This clonotype occurred many times. The rearrangement links TRBV5-1 to TRBJ2-7; TRBD1 matches 7 bases. The CDR3 extends over 13 amino acids. With V trimmed by 3 bases and J by 1 base, 1 base remained unmatched. Germline values: CDR1 SGHRS, CDR2 YFSETQ. The CDR3 sequence is CASSSTGSYEQYF. The CDR3, as DNA: TGCGCCAGCAGCTCGACAGGGTCCTACGAGCAGTACTTC.

The chain combines TRBV25-1 with TRBJ1-6; possible D gene TRBD1, 5 bases. Germline values: CDR1 MGHDK, CDR2 SYGVNS. CDR3 size: 13 residues. V lost 6 bases and J lost 13, with 16 bases in between. The CDR3 DNA sequence: TGTGCCAGCAGGTCCTCGGGGGGAACCCCCCTCCACTTT. Amino acids: CASRSSGGTPLHF.

This clonotype was seen only a few times. The rearrangement joins TRBV4-2 to TRBJ2-3, with D perhaps matching TRBD1 (6 bases). Trimming cost V 4 bases and J 2 bases, with 13 bases left between them. This CDR3 has 15 residues. CDR1 is LGHNA and CDR2 is YNFKEQ in the germline V gene. CDR3 loop: CASSLGRDNTDTQYF. CDR3 in DNA: TGTGCCAGCAGCCTTGGCCGGGACAACACAGATACGCAGTATTTT.

This chain connects TRBV5-1 to TRBJ2-3, with TRBD2 matching 9 bases. CDR1 is SGHRS and CDR2 is YFSETQ in the germline V gene. CDR3 length equals 17 residues. The J segment lost 2 bases and the V segment lost 0 bases, leaving 7 bases of the junction unmatched. CDR3 region: CASSLVGLAGPTDTQYF. In nucleotides, the CDR3 is TGCGCCAGCAGCTTGGTAGGGCTAGCGGGGCCCACAGATACGCAGTATTTT.

The V call is TRBV9, the J call TRBJ2-3; TRBD1 might be the D (5 bases). Trimming took off 0 bases at V and 6 bases at J, with 14 bases between the two ends. The CDR3 is made up of 15 amino acids. CDR1 and CDR2 from the germline V gene are SGDLS and YYNGEE. The CDR3 loop is CASSVVLSSGDTQYF. The DNA of the CDR3 is TGTGCCAGCAGCGTAGTTCTTAGCTCAGGGGATACGCAGTATTTT.

This clonotype was counted only a few times. The J gene is TRBJ2-7, the V gene TRBV20-1; D tentatively fits TRBD1 or TRBD2 (7 bases each). The germline V and J ends were trimmed by 2 bases and 2 bases, with 22 bases remaining between them. The germline V gene encodes CDR1 DFQATT and CDR2 SNEGSKA (reference sequence). This CDR3 spans 17 amino acids. This chain's CDR3 is CSARHRDLGRGPYEQYF. CDR3 sequence (DNA): TGCAGTGCTAGACACCGGGACTTAGGGAGGGGGCCCTACGAGCAGTACTTC.

Only a few counts were recorded for this clonotype. The rearrangement links TRBV20-1 to TRBJ2-1, with 10 bases lining up with TRBD2. Germline V CDR1 and CDR2: DFQATT, SNEGSKA (reference sequence). V trimming: 6 bases; J trimming: 2 bases; junction bases outside the gene matches: 10. The CDR3 totals 16 residues. CDR3 coding DNA: TGCAGTGCCGCCGGGACTAGCGTAGCCACCTACAATGAGCAGTTCTTC. Translated: CSAAGTSVATYNEQFF.

This clonotype was detected a few times. The chain is built from TRBV12-3 or TRBV12-4 and TRBJ1-1; 9 nucleotides line up with TRBD1. The CDR3 totals 16 residues. The V gene end was trimmed by 5 bases and the J gene end by 1 base; junction bases not matched to a gene: 8. CDR3 loop: CASSPSQGQGNTEAFF. In DNA, the CDR3 is TGTGCCAGCAGTCCATCCCAGGGACAGGGGAACACTGAAGCTTTCTTT.

This clonotype has a single count. This chain links TRBV6-2 or TRBV6-3 with TRBJ2-2, with 8 bases that match TRBD2. The junction had 7 bases not matched to a gene; V was cut back by 4 bases and J by 6 bases. Germline V gives CDR1 MNHEY, CDR2 SVGEGT. CDR3 length equals 15 residues. The CDR3 DNA sequence: TGTGCCAGCAGTTGGAGTAGCGGGATTGCCGGGGAGCTGTTTTTT. Translating gives CASSWSSGIAGELFF.

The CDR3 bases are TGTGCCAGCAGCCAAGACAGGGGGCTTGGAAACACCATATATTTT. Its translation is CASSQDRGLGNTIYF. The chain joins TRBV4-2 to TRBJ1-3, with 8 bases fitting TRBD1. This CDR3 spans 15 amino acids. J lost 3 bases, V lost 0 bases, and 1 base had no gene match. From germline, CDR1 is LGHNA and CDR2 YNFKEQ.

This clonotype was detected only a few times. V and J are TRBV12-3 or TRBV12-4 and TRBJ2-3; D call uncertain. The V end lost 6 bases, the J end lost 1 base, and 11 bases lay between the germline ends. The CDR3 spans 14 residues. The CDR3 sequence: CASRLGWGTDTQYF. DNA of the CDR3: TGTGCCAGCAGACTGGGATGGGGCACAGATACGCAGTATTTT.

This clonotype was observed a few times. This sequence joins TRBV12-3 or TRBV12-4 and TRBJ1-1, with 11 bases matching TRBD1. The J segment lost 5 bases and the V segment lost 10 bases, leaving 6 bases of the junction unmatched. CDR3 length equals 13 residues. This chain's CDR3 is CATRTGGWTEAFF. In nucleotides, the CDR3 is TGTGCCACCCGGACAGGGGGCTGGACTGAAGCTTTCTTT.

This clonotype was picked up a small number of times. This chain uses TRBV7-2 with TRBJ1-3, with 11 bases identical to TRBD1. The CDR3 sequence is 16 residues long. V gave up 5 bases and J gave up 4 bases; unmatched junction bases: 7. Germline loops: CDR1 SGHTA, CDR2 FQGNSA. Here the CDR3 DNA reads TGTGCCAGCAGCAGACGGACAGGGGGCTTGGGAAACACCATATATTTT. It yields the protein CASSRRTGGLGNTIYF.

This clonotype was counted a few times. The chain has TRBV16 and TRBJ1-4; D remains unclear. The CDR3 spans 15 residues. The germline gives CDR1 KGHSY, CDR2 FQNENV. V lost 0 bases to trimming and J lost 5 bases, with 10 bases between them. The DNA of the CDR3 is TGTGCCAGCAGCCAATCGGCAGGCGAAAATGAAAAACTGTTTTTT. Translation gives CASSQSAGENEKLFF.

The V gene is TRBV9, the J gene TRBJ2-3, with D perhaps given as TRBD1 or TRBD2 (6 bases each). Deletions cut 9 bases from V and 0 bases from J, with 14 bases between. The CDR3 sequence is 14 residues long. Germline CDR1 and CDR2: SGDLS and YYNGEE. In nucleotides, the CDR3 is TGTGCCACCGGAGGGGGGTCTAGCACAGATACGCAGTATTTT. Translating gives CATGGGSSTDTQYF.